This T cell receptor beta chain comes out of a study of T-cell memory formation after mild COVID-19. Overall study results and limits: The study found balanced CD4/CD8 in clones contracting day 15 to 85 and a CD4+ lean in later expanders.

This CDR3 is 15 amino acids long. The V gene end was trimmed by 4 bases and the J gene end by 8 bases; junction bases not matched to a gene: 9. The germline V gene encodes CDR1 SEHNR and CDR2 FQNEAQ (reference sequence). TCRdb re-analysed the 5' RACE reads in MiXCR, keeping a single row per CDR3 protein. Altogether some 410,000 distinct CDR3 sequences are present, less than 25% being singletons, with the ten largest covering about an eighth. As regards this clonotype: Its antigen is unknown.

This TCR was recovered from an adult woman who had mild COVID-19 (a few samples of this study predate the infection). Cell type and time point are not known. The chain links TRBV7-9 to TRBJ2-1; 9 bases align to TRBD2. Sequenced input: PBMCs or a T cell subset sorted from them (not recorded which). CDR3 sequence: CASSSLSGSADEQFF. The CDR3 region has the DNA TGTGCCAGCAGCTCCCTTAGCGGGAGTGCGGATGAGCAGTTCTTC.